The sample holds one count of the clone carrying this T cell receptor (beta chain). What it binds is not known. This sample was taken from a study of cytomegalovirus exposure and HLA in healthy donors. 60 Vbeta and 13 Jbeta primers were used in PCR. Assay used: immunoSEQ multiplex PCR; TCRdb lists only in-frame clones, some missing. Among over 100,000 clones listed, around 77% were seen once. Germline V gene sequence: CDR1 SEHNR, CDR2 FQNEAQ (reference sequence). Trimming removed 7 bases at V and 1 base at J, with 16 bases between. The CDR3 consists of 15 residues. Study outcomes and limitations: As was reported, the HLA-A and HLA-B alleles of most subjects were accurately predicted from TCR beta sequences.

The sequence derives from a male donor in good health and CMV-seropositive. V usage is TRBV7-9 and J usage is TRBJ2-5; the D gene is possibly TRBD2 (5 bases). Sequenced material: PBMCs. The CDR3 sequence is CASTAERGPQETQYF. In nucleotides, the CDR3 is TGTGCCAGCACCGCCGAACGAGGGCCCCAAGAGACCCAGTACTTC.